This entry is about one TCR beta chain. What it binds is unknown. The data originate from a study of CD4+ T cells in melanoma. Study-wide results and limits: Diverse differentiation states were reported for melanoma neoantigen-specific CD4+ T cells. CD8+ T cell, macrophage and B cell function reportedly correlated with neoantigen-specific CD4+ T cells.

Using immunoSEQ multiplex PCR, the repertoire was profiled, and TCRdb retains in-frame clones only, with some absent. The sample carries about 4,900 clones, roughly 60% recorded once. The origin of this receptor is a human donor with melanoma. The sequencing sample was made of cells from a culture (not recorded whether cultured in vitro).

The CDR3 nucleotides read TGCAGTGCTAGTAGGACTAGCGGGGAGTACAATGAGCAGTTCTTC. Amino acid sequence: CSASRTSGEYNEQFF. The chain joins TRBV20-1 to TRBJ2-1; the match to TRBD2 covers 12 bases. After removal of 3 bases from V and 4 bases from J, the junction contained 4 bases not matched to a gene. The germline V gene has CDR1 DFQATT and CDR2 SNEGSKA (reference sequence). This CDR3 comprises 15 residues.